This TCR beta chain comes out of a study of shared clonotypes between healthy human individuals. About the research overall: Each donor's CD4 naive and CD4 memory cells filled three plates apiece, CD8 naive two, and CD8 memory one.

Germline V gene sequence: CDR1 MNHEY, CDR2 SMNVEV (reference sequence). The length of the CDR3 is 19 residues. V lost 5 bases and J 5 bases, leaving 30 bases between the germline ends. The protocol was immunoSEQ multiplex PCR, while the TCRdb copy is restricted to in-frame clones and leaves out a portion. The sample gives about 1 million clones, around 78% of which show up once; about 0.52% is in the top ten. The source material was memory CD4+ T cells from PBMCs. Subset meaning: CD45RA-negative fraction. This chain links TRBV27 with TRBJ2-5; weak D call: TRBD1 (6 bases). The sequence derives from a man younger than 35 in good health. Some clones in this sample may be carry-over from other donors' samples. In nucleotides, the CDR3 is TGTGCCAGCAGTCGATCGGGTGCCGCTGCGACAGGCTTCGGGGAGACCCAGTACTTC. This encodes CASSRSGAAATGFGETQYF.